The source of this T cell receptor (beta chain) is a study of T cell changes during pregnancy in multiple sclerosis. The repertoire was sequenced with immunoSEQ multiplex PCR; TCRdb's copy has only in-frame clones and lacks some. The table records about 120,000 clones, approximately 95% of them present only once. The CDR3 length is 14 residues. Per the germline V gene, CDR1 is SGHTA and CDR2 is FQGNSA. V was pared by 4 bases and J by 8 bases, with 15 bases between. The chain has TRBV7-2 and TRBJ2-1; D might be TRBD2 (5 bases). This specimen consisted of peripheral blood, obtained before pregnancy. The source of this sequence is a female donor with multiple sclerosis, enrolled in a pregnancy study. As DNA, the CDR3 is TGTGCCAGCAGCTGGGGTGGGTTCGGGGATGAGCAGTTCTTC. It encodes CASSWGGFGDEQFF.